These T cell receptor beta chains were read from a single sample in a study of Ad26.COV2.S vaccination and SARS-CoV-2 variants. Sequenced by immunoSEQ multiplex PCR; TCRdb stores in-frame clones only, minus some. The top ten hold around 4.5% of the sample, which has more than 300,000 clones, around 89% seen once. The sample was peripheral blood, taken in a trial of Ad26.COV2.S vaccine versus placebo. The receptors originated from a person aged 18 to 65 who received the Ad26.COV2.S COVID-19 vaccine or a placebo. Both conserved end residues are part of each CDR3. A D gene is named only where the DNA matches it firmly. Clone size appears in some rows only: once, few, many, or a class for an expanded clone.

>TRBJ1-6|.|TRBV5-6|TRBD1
CASSLWDRRVSPLHF
TGTGCCAGCAGCTTGTGGGACAGGAGGGTTTCACCCCTCCACTTT
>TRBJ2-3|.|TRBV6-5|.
CASGRGLGGDTQYF
TGTGCCAGCGGGCGTGGGCTAGGAGGGGATACGCAGTATTTT
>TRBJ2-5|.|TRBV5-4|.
CASSLDRYQETQYF
TGTGCCAGCAGCTTGGACAGGTACCAAGAGACCCAGTACTTC
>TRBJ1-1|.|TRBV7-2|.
CASSLQGYLEAFF
TGTGCCAGCAGCTTACAGGGTTACCTTGAAGCTTTCTTT
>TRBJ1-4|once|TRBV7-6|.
CASSSPDSATNEKLFF
TGTGCCAGCAGCTCCCCGGACAGTGCAACTAATGAAAAACTGTTTTTT
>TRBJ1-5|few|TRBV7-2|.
CASSPYKYQPQHF
TGTGCCAGCAGCCCCTACAAGTATCAGCCCCAGCATTTT
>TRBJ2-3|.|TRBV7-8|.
CASSRDSTDTQYF
TGTGCCAGCAGCCGGGACAGCACAGATACGCAGTATTTT
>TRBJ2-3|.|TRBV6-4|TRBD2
CASSDSAGGPSDTQYF
TGTGCCAGCAGTGACTCAGCGGGGGGCCCCTCAGATACGCAGTATTTT
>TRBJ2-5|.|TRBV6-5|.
CASSKNLGETQYF
TGTGCCAGCAGCAAAAATCTGGGGGAGACCCAGTACTTC
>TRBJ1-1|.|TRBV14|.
CASSLDGWNTEAFF
TGTGCCAGCAGCCTGGACGGATGGAACACTGAAGCTTTCTTT
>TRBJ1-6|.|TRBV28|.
CASSSGVVGGSSSPLHF
TGTGCCAGCAGTTCAGGTGTCGTTGGGGGGTCGAGTTCACCCCTCCACTTT
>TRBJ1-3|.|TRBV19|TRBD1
CASSTTGSSRGNTIYF
TGTGCCAGTAGTACGACAGGGTCTTCGCGTGGAAACACCATATATTTT
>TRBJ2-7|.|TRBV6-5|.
CASSAITTGSYEQYF
TGTGCCAGCAGCGCCATAACGACAGGTTCCTACGAGCAGTACTTC
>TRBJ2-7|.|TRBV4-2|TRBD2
CASSYLAGGSYEQYF
TGTGCCAGCAGCTATCTAGCGGGAGGTTCCTACGAGCAGTACTTC
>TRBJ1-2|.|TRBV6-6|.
CASSLPPAATNGYTF
TGTGCCAGCAGTCTCCCCCCTGCGGCTACCAATGGCTACACCTTC
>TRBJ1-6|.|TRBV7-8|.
CASSFSGASDSPLHF
TGTGCCAGCAGCTTTAGCGGGGCAAGTGATTCACCCCTCCACTTT
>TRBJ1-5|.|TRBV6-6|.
CASSFTDNQPQHF
TGTGCCAGCAGTTTTACAGATAATCAGCCCCAGCATTTT
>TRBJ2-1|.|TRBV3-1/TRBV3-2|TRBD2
CASSLGLAGNLGNEQFF
TGTGCCAGCAGCCTTGGACTAGCGGGCAATTTGGGGAATGAGCAGTTCTTC
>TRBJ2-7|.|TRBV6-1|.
CASSEAIVMQAYEQYF
TGTGCCAGCAGTGAAGCGATAGTTATGCAGGCCTACGAGCAGTACTTC
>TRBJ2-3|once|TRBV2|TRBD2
CASRFHRLAGRADTQYF
TGTGCCAGCAGGTTTCACCGACTAGCGGGAAGGGCAGATACGCAGTATTTT
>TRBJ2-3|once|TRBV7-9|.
CASSLFQRAGTDTQYF
TGTGCCAGCAGCTTATTCCAGCGGGCAGGTACAGATACGCAGTATTTT
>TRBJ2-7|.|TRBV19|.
CASSIDLQPSYEQYF
TGTGCCAGTAGTATAGATCTACAGCCGTCCTACGAGCAGTACTTC
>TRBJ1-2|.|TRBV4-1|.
CASSQGTVYGYTF
TGCGCCAGCAGCCAGGGGACGGTCTATGGCTACACCTTC
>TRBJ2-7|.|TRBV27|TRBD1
CASSPTGSASYEQYF
TGTGCCAGCAGTCCGACAGGGTCTGCCTCCTACGAGCAGTACTTC
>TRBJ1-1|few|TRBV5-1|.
CASSLEVGLRTEAFF
TGCGCCAGCAGCTTGGAGGTAGGCTTAAGGACTGAAGCTTTCTTT
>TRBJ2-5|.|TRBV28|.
CASSFVPGRETQYF
TGTGCCAGCAGTTTCGTTCCTGGAAGAGAGACCCAGTACTTC
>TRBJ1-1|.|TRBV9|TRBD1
CASSVACYRGRPRTEAFF
TGTGCCAGCAGCGTAGCTTGTTACAGGGGGCGTCCAAGGACTGAAGCTTTCTTT
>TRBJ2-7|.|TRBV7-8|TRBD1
CASSLASVDRGKSYEQYF
TGTGCCAGCAGCTTAGCAAGCGTCGACAGGGGGAAATCCTACGAGCAGTACTTC
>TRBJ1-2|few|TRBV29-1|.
CSVLTTKGYGYTF
TGCAGCGTTTTGACCACAAAAGGGTATGGCTACACCTTC
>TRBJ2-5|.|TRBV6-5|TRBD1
CASSPYGTGQETQYF
TGTGCCAGCAGTCCGTATGGGACAGGTCAAGAGACCCAGTACTTC
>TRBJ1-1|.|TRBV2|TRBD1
CASSEAGGDYTEAFF
TGTGCCAGCAGTGAGGCAGGGGGGGACTACACTGAAGCTTTCTTT
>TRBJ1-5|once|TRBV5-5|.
CASALFQGTNQPQHF
TGTGCCAGCGCACTATTCCAGGGTACCAATCAGCCCCAGCATTTT
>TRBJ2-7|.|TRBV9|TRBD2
CASSVEAGGYEQYF
TGTGCCAGCAGCGTAGAGGCGGGGGGGTACGAGCAGTACTTC
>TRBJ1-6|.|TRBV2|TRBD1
CASWDRVNSPLHF
TGTGCCAGCTGGGACAGGGTGAATTCACCCCTCCACTTT
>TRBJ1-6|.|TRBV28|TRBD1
CASSLLTGSSYNSPLHF
TGTGCCAGCAGTTTATTGACAGGGAGCTCCTATAATTCACCCCTCCACTTT
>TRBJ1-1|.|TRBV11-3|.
CASSLNYLGGNTEAFF
TGTGCCAGCAGCTTAAATTATCTGGGCGGGAACACTGAAGCTTTCTTT
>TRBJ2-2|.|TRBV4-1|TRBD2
CASSLGLARHTGELFF
TGCGCCAGCAGCCTCGGACTAGCGAGACACACCGGGGAGCTGTTTTTT
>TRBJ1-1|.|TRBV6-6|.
CASSYGQNTEAFF
TGTGCCAGCAGTTACGGACAGAACACTGAAGCTTTCTTT
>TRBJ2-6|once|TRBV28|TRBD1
CASRFLTGGLTGANVLTF
TGTGCCAGCAGGTTCCTGACAGGGGGCTTAACTGGGGCCAACGTCCTGACTTTC
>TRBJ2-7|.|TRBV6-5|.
CASSKDRSSYEQYF
TGTGCCAGCAGCAAGGACCGGAGCTCCTACGAGCAGTACTTC
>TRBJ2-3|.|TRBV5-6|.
CASSHPEPGPTDTQYF
TGTGCCAGCAGCCACCCAGAACCGGGCCCCACAGATACGCAGTATTTT
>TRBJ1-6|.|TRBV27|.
CASRQGGNSPLHF
TGTGCCAGCAGACAGGGTGGCAATTCACCCCTCCACTTT
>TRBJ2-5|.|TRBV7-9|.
CASSLAWGAETQYF
TGTGCCAGCAGCTTAGCATGGGGCGCAGAGACCCAGTACTTC
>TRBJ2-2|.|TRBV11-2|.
CASSLAYNPNTGELFF
TGTGCCAGCAGCTTAGCATACAATCCGAACACCGGGGAGCTGTTTTTT
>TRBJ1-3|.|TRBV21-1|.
CASSKIRQEGATIYF
TGTGCCAGCAGCAAAATAAGACAGGAGGGGGCCACCATATATTTT
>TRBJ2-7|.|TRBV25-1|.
CASSELGYEQYF
TGTGCCAGCAGTGAATTAGGCTACGAGCAGTACTTC